This entry lists 28 T cell receptor beta chains sequenced from one sample in a study of shared clonotypes between healthy human individuals. Some clones are missing from TCRdb's copy, which holds only in-frame ones; the method was immunoSEQ multiplex PCR. The sample carries hundreds of thousands of clones, around 78% recorded once. Sequencing was performed on PBMCs. These TCRs come from a woman aged 35 to 49 in good health. Some clones in this sample may be carry-over from other donors' samples.

This clone was counted a single time. DNA of the CDR3: TGTGCCAGCTCACCGAACAGGGAGAACACCGGGGAGCTGTTTTTT. It is translated as CASSPNRENTGELFF. This chain uses TRBV18 with TRBJ2-2; the D gene is possibly TRBD1 (6 bases). Trimming took off 3 bases at V and 1 base at J, with 9 bases between the two ends. CDR3 length: 15 residues. The germline V gene encodes CDR1 KGHSH and CDR2 LQKENI.

V and J are TRBV7-2 and TRBJ1-3; D may be TRBD1 (5 bases). Trimming shortened V by 4 bases and J by 0 bases, and 13 bases separated the two germline ends. Germline-derived CDR1 and CDR2 are SGHTA and FQGNSA. CDR3 length equals 16 residues. For the CDR3, the DNA is TGTGCCAGCAGCTGGGGCCGACTGGACTCTGGAAACACCATATATTTT. Its protein is CASSWGRLDSGNTIYF.

Comment on this clone: This may arise from a read error, as a much more abundant clone is one base away. The chain recombines TRBV4-1 with TRBJ1-2; D is undetermined. Trimming took 8 bases from V and 2 from J, leaving 21 bases between them. CDR1 and CDR2 from the germline V gene are MGHRA and YSYEKL. The CDR3 length is 16 residues. CDR3 DNA sequence: TGCGCCAGCGGCCCTGTGTTGCGTGTACGGAACTATGGCTACACCTTC. Its translation: CASGPVLRVRNYGYTF.

The chain combines TRBV7-2 with TRBJ2-4, with D possibly being TRBD2 (6 bases). The germline V gene encodes CDR1 SGHTA and CDR2 FQGNSA. The CDR3 has 14 residues. V shed 10 bases and J shed 0 bases, with 13 bases lying between them. For the CDR3, the DNA is TGTGCCACCGGGGGTACGGGAGCCAAAAACATTCAGTACTTC. Amino acid sequence: CATGGTGAKNIQYF.

The DNA for the CDR3 is TGCGCCAGCAGCTGGCCCGACGGAGCGGGAGGTCCCTCCTCCTACAATGAGCAGTTCTTC. It is translated as CASSWPDGAGGPSSYNEQFF. The chain is built from TRBV5-1 and TRBJ2-1, with TRBD2 matching over 9 bases. The J segment lost 0 bases and the V segment lost 3 bases, leaving 16 bases of the junction unmatched. The CDR3 totals 20 residues. The V gene's germline CDR1 is SGHRS and CDR2 YFSETQ.

There are many counts of this clone. The CDR3 DNA is TGTGCCAGCAGCGTCGGATGGAATCAGCCCCAGCATTTT. Translated: CASSVGWNQPQHF. The chain combines TRBV14 with TRBJ1-5; no clear D. CDR1 is SGHDN and CDR2 is FVKESK in the germline V gene. The CDR3 spans 13 residues. The V gene lost 5 bases and the J gene lost 4 bases, with 9 bases spanning the gap.

This clone was picked up one time. CDR3 protein: CASTSLPGQANTGELFF. In nucleotides, the CDR3 is TGTGCCAGCACTTCCCTCCCGGGGCAGGCGAACACCGGGGAGCTGTTTTTT. V and J are TRBV28 and TRBJ2-2, with D possibly called TRBD1 or TRBD2 (5 bases each). The CDR3 extends over 17 amino acids. V was cut by 7 bases and J by 0 bases, with 18 bases left in between. Germline V gene lookup returns CDR1 MDHEN and CDR2 SYDVKM.

As to this clone: The same CDR3 is also encoded by other DNA sequences in this sample. The chain links TRBV18 to TRBJ2-7; TRBD2 matches 11 bases. CDR1 and CDR2 (germline): KGHSH, LQKENI. The J segment lost 3 bases and the V segment lost 3 bases, leaving 4 bases of the junction unmatched. The CDR3 spans 15 residues. CDR3 sequence (DNA): TGTGCCAGCTCACCCCTAGCGGGAGGTGGCTACGAGCAGTACTTC. Translated, it gives CASSPLAGGGYEQYF.

The chain joins TRBV15 to TRBJ2-3; D may be TRBD2 (7 bases). The CDR3 is made up of 18 amino acids. The germline CDR1 and CDR2 sequences are LNHNV and YYDKDF (reference sequence). Trimming removed 1 base at V and 0 bases at J, with 17 bases between. The CDR3 reads CATSRGLVAGASTDTQYF. In DNA form, the CDR3 reads TGTGCCACCAGCAGAGGGCTTGTGGCGGGGGCTAGCACAGATACGCAGTATTTT. Supplemented by reference TRBV15 and TRBJ2-3, the full variable domain reads DAMVIQNPRYQVTQFGKPVTLSCSQTLNHNVMYWYQQKSSQAPKLLFHYYDKDFNNEADTPDNFQSRRPNTSFCFLDIRSPGLGDTAMYLCATSRGLVAGASTDTQYFGPGTRLTVL.

This chain uses TRBV5-1 with TRBJ1-1, with D perhaps TRBD1 (5 bases). Germline loops: CDR1 SGHRS, CDR2 YFSETQ. The ends were cut back, 1 base at V and 5 bases at J, with 12 bases in the middle. This CDR3 region has 14 residues. This chain's CDR3 is CASSLRGGGTEAFF. The DNA of the CDR3 is TGCGCCAGCAGCTTGCGGGGCGGGGGAACTGAAGCTTTCTTT.

This sequence joins TRBV5-1 and TRBJ1-3, with 7 nucleotides matching TRBD1. The junction had 7 bases not matched to a gene; V was cut back by 4 bases and J by 0 bases. The germline V gene encodes CDR1 SGHRS and CDR2 YFSETQ. This CDR3 comprises 16 residues. The CDR3, as DNA: TGCGCCAGCAGCGTGAGACAGGGAGGCTCTGGAAACACCATATATTTT. Its protein is CASSVRQGGSGNTIYF.

Worth noting for this clone: The sample carries other DNA sequences with the same CDR3. CDR3 region: CASSFRGGETQYF. Here the CDR3 DNA reads TGTGCCAGCAGCTTCAGGGGGGGAGAGACCCAGTACTTC. The chain couples TRBV5-4 to TRBJ2-5; D possibly matches TRBD1 or TRBD2 (7 bases each). Per germline, CDR1 SGHNT and CDR2 YYREEE (reference sequence). Deletions cut 2 bases from V and 4 bases from J, with 9 bases between. CDR3 length: 13 amino acids.

V gene TRBV18 combines with J gene TRBJ2-1, with D tentatively TRBD1 or TRBD2 (5 bases each). V was trimmed by 3 bases and J by 5 bases, leaving 8 bases between them. The CDR3 is made up of 13 amino acids. CDR1 KGHSH and CDR2 LQKENI come from the germline V gene. CDR3 sequence: CASSPEGNNEQFF. The CDR3, as DNA: TGTGCCAGCTCACCTGAGGGGAACAATGAGCAGTTCTTC.

This chain connects TRBV30 to TRBJ1-5, with no clear D. CDR1 and CDR2 from the germline V gene are GTSNPN and SVGIG (reference sequence). The CDR3 spans 14 residues. Between the trimmed V and J ends, which lost 3 bases and 4 bases, there was a span of 13 bases. CDR3 nucleotides: TGTGCCTGGAGGGGAAGGATGTATAATCAGCCCCAGCATTTT. Translated: CAWRGRMYNQPQHF.

V is TRBV5-1 and J is TRBJ1-2; D is undetermined. Germline assignment: CDR1 SGHRS and CDR2 YFSETQ. V lost 2 bases and J 3 bases, leaving 5 bases between the germline ends. This CDR3 contains 12 residues. The CDR3 sequence is CASSLDHYGYTF. CDR3 sequence (DNA): TGCGCCAGCAGCTTAGATCACTATGGCTACACCTTC.

The chain joins TRBV27 to TRBJ2-3; D unresolved. The CDR3 extends over 14 amino acids. Per germline, CDR1 MNHEY and CDR2 SMNVEV (reference sequence). Trimming took off 3 bases at V and 0 bases at J, with 7 bases between the two ends. The CDR3 is CASSFRGSTDTQYF. The CDR3 nucleotides read TGTGCCAGCAGTTTCCGCGGAAGCACAGATACGCAGTATTTT.

As for this clone: Other DNA sequences in this sample translate to the same CDR3. The chain links TRBV18 to TRBJ2-2, with 11 bases that match TRBD2. The CDR3 extends over 16 amino acids. V dropped 0 bases and J dropped 4; count of bases not matched to a gene: 1. The germline V gene has CDR1 KGHSH and CDR2 LQKENI. The CDR3 DNA reads TGTGCCAGCTCACCACCTCTAGCGGGAGGCACCGGGGAGCTGTTTTTT. It codes for CASSPPLAGGTGELFF. The variable domain in full, with the rest retrieved from reference TRBV18 and TRBJ2-2, is NAGVMQNPRHLVRRRGQEARLRCSPMKGHSHVYWYRQLPEEGLKFMVYLQKENIIDESGMPKERFSAEFPKEGPSILRIQQVVRGDSAAYFCASSPPLAGGTGELFFGEGSRLTVL.

The V gene is TRBV19, the J gene TRBJ2-7; 11 bases match TRBD1. From germline, CDR1 is LNHDA and CDR2 SQIVND (reference sequence). J was trimmed by 1 base and V by 6 bases; bases with no gene match: 5. This CDR3 is 15 amino acids long. CDR3 nucleotides: TGTGCCAGTAGCCCGGGACAGGGGGTGTCCTACGAGCAGTACTTC. The encoded protein is CASSPGQGVSYEQYF.

This chain uses TRBV11-2 with TRBJ1-1; D remains ambiguous. The CDR3 spans 11 residues. V shed 3 bases and J shed 5 bases, with 4 bases lying between them. CDR1 and CDR2 (germline): SGHAT, FQNNGV. The CDR3 DNA sequence: TGTGCCAGCAGCTTGGGGACTGAAGCTTTCTTT. Translating gives CASSLGTEAFF.

V usage is TRBV7-9 and J usage is TRBJ2-1; possible D gene TRBD2, 6 bases. This CDR3 has 16 amino acids. In germline, CDR1 is SEHNR, CDR2 FQNEAQ (reference sequence). V lost 5 bases, J lost 9 bases, and 23 bases lay in between. CDR3: CASSPRGGGIVGEQFF. For the CDR3, the DNA is TGTGCCAGCAGCCCCCGCGGTGGCGGGATAGTAGGTGAGCAGTTCTTC.

The V call is TRBV30, the J call TRBJ1-5, with D perhaps matching TRBD1 (6 bases). The CDR3 consists of 14 residues. Germline V gives CDR1 GTSNPN, CDR2 SVGIG (reference sequence). V shed 0 bases and J shed 7 bases, with 13 bases lying between them. This chain's CDR3 is CAWSVPGARQPQHF. CDR3 DNA: TGTGCCTGGAGTGTGCCGGGGGCCCGGCAGCCCCAGCATTTT.

V usage is TRBV6-1 and J usage is TRBJ2-5, with a weak D call TRBD2 (6 bases). Germline CDR1 and CDR2: MNHNS and SASEGT. The CDR3 spans 15 residues. Trimming removed 1 base from V and 7 bases from J, with 16 bases in between. CDR3 in amino acids: CASSEVRGGIGTQYF. In nucleotides, the CDR3 is TGTGCCAGCAGTGAAGTACGGGGAGGCATTGGGACCCAGTACTTC.

Of note for this clone: Since a far larger clone is one base different, this is likely a read error. Different DNA sequences within this sample yield the same CDR3. This chain uses TRBV5-1 with TRBJ1-2; D may be TRBD1 (5 bases). Trimming removed 7 bases at V and 1 base at J, with 11 bases between. CDR3 length equals 13 residues. Germline CDR1 SGHRS, CDR2 YFSETQ. Written as DNA, the CDR3 is TGCGCCAGCGGGGCAGGTGATAACTATGGCTACACCTTC. It specifies CASGAGDNYGYTF.

Of note for this clone: As the CDR3 is not closed by the conserved phenylalanine or tryptophan, this likely results from a read error. This chain joins TRBV9 and TRBJ1-2, with a tentative D call TRBD1 (6 bases). Germline CDR1 SGDLS, CDR2 YYNGEE. The V and J ends lost 6 bases and 1 base respectively, with 13 bases between them. The CDR3 has 14 residues. This chain's CDR3 is CASTPGGGNYGYTL. In nucleotides, the CDR3 is TGTGCCAGCACGCCCGGAGGGGGTAACTATGGCTACACCCTC.

The V and J genes are TRBV28 and TRBJ2-7; no definite D call. Germline lookup yields CDR1 MDHEN and CDR2 SYDVKM. The CDR3 covers 14 residues. The V end was cut by 2 bases, the J end by 7 bases, with 15 bases between. The CDR3 is CASSLSDRSGEQYF. The CDR3 coding sequence is TGTGCCAGCAGTTTAAGTGACCGCTCCGGAGAGCAGTACTTC. The complete variable domain, with remaining parts taken from reference TRBV28 and TRBJ2-7, reads DVKVTQSSRYLVKRTGEKVFLECVQDMDHENMFWYRQDPGLGLRLIYFSYDVKMKEKGDIPEGYSVSREKKERFSLILESASTNQTSMYLCASSLSDRSGEQYFGPGTRLTVT.

The chain joins TRBV2 to TRBJ1-2; 8 bases are a match to TRBD1. CDR3 size: 13 residues. Trimming at V came to 6 bases and at J to 4 bases, leaving 4 bases not matched to a gene. Germline CDR1 and CDR2: SNHLY and FYNNEI. CDR3 residues: CASSLTGVYGYTF. CDR3 sequence (DNA): TGTGCCAGCAGCCTGACAGGGGTCTATGGCTACACCTTC. Supplemented by reference TRBV2 and TRBJ1-2, the full variable domain reads EPEVTQTPSHQVTQMGQEVILRCVPISNHLYFYWYRQILGQKVEFLVSFYNNEISEKSEIFDDQFSVERPDGSNFTLKIRSTKLEDSAMYFCASSLTGVYGYTFGSGTRLTVV.

The chain is built from TRBV27 and TRBJ2-7; D might be TRBD2 (7 bases). This CDR3 has 17 residues. The germline V and J ends were trimmed by 3 bases and 7 bases, with 25 bases remaining between them. Germline CDR1 is MNHEY and CDR2 is SMNVEV (reference sequence). The CDR3 DNA reads TGTGCCAGCAGTTTTAGGGGGGGCGGCAGGGTGTCCATGGAGCAGTACTTC. Translating gives CASSFRGGGRVSMEQYF.

This clone was observed a handful of times. The chain has TRBV7-2 and TRBJ2-1; unclear D gene. CDR1 and CDR2 from the germline V gene are SGHTA and FQGNSA. V was trimmed by 5 bases and J by 4 bases, leaving 9 bases between them. This CDR3 has 13 amino acids. The CDR3 sequence: CASSPNRYNEQFF. The CDR3 region has the DNA TGTGCCAGCAGCCCGAATAGATACAATGAGCAGTTCTTC.